This T cell receptor beta chain comes out of a study of OX40 agonist ivuxolimab in advanced cancers. Study summary: Partial responses were seen in three patients, one with hepatocellular carcinoma and two with cutaneous melanoma.

Per the germline V gene, CDR1 is WNHNN and CDR2 is SYGVQD (reference sequence). V was clipped by 3 bases and J by 7 bases, with 10 bases between them. This CDR3 is 13 amino acids long. Findings and limits, study-wide: More expanded clones were seen, on average, in CD8+ T cells than in CD4+. Some of the nonresponding patients also showed low levels of normalized T-cell clonal expansion.

Systemic immunosuppression or a history of autoimmune disease excluded patients. Measured with immunoSEQ multiplex PCR; TCRdb has only the in-frame clones, and not every one. Seen here are tens of thousands of clones, around 86% observed once, and the top ten hold 0.38%. For this clone: Its specificity is unknown.

The source of this sequence is an adult with an advanced solid tumor such as melanoma, head and neck, liver or kidney cancer. This specimen was CD4+ or CD8+ T cells sorted from blood, taken in a trial of the OX40 agonist ivuxolimab. V usage is TRBV10-1 and J usage is TRBJ2-4, with a tentative D call TRBD1 (6 bases). The CDR3 loop is CASSEGTMNIQYF. For the CDR3, the DNA is TGCGCCAGCAGTGAAGGGACAATGAACATTCAGTACTTC.